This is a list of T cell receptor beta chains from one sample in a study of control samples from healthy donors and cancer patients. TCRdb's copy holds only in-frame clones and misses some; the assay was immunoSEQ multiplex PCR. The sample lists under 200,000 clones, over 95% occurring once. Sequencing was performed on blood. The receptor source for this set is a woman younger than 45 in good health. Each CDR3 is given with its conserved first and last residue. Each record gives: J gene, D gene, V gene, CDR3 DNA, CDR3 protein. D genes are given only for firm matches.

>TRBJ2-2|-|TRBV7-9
TGTGCCAGCAGCTTAGACGGAACATTCACCGGGGAGCTGTTTTTT
CASSLDGTFTGELFF
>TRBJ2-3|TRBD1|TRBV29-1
TGCAGCGGTGAAGGGGGCTTTGGTGATACGCAGTATTTT
CSGEGGFGDTQYF
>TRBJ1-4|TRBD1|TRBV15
TGTGCCACCAGCGGACCGGGACAGGGGAGTGAAAAACTGTTTTTT
CATSGPGQGSEKLFF
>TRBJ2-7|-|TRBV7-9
TGTGCCAGCAGCTCTACACGGATCGACTCCTACGAGCAGTACTTC
CASSSTRIDSYEQYF
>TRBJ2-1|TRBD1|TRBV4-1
TGCGCCAGCAGCCAGTACACCTCAGGGGGCGGCGATCTTGAGCAGTTCTTC
CASSQYTSGGGDLEQFF
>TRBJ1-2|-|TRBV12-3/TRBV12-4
TGTGCCAGCAGTTTACGCAGGAACTATGGCTACACCTTC
CASSLRRNYGYTF
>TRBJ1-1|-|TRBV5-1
TGCGCCAGCAGCTTGCAAATGAACACTGAAGCTTTCTTT
CASSLQMNTEAFF
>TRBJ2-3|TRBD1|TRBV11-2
TGTGCCAGCAGCCGAGACAGGGTGTCAGATACGCAGTATTTT
CASSRDRVSDTQYF
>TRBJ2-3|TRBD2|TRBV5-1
TGCGCCAGCAGCCCCCGAGGCACTAGCGGGGTGACTAGCACAGATACGCAGTATTTT
CASSPRGTSGVTSTDTQYF
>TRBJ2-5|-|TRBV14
TGTGCCAGCAGCCAAGGAGGAGGGCTTGAGACCCAGTACTTC
CASSQGGGLETQYF
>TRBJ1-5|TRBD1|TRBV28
TGTGCCAGCAGAATATTGGGACAGCTCCGCAATCAGCCCCAGCATTTT
CASRILGQLRNQPQHF
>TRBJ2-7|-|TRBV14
TGTGCCAGCAGCCAAGAAGAGGCCTACGAGCAGTACTTC
CASSQEEAYEQYF